This T cell receptor (beta chain) was captured in a study of T cell responses to AZD1222 COVID-19 vaccine. Turning to this clone: The antigen is unknown.

The CDR3 has 15 residues. J was trimmed by 7 bases and V by 6 bases; bases with no gene match: 8. Germline loops: CDR1 MNHEY, CDR2 SVGAGI. Here immunoSEQ multiplex PCR was the method, and the copy in TCRdb shows in-frame clones only, minus some. The data hold 95,000 to 100,000 clones, with around 87% observed a single time. Regarding the study as a whole: When two AZD1222 doses had been given, Spike-specific TCR breadth and depth rose. The donor cohort was predominantly white British with a female majority, and clonal diversity may have been underestimated. Among those given AZD1222, only five to seven were seropositive at baseline. Spike was spanned by vaccine-associated CD4 TCRs, which were dominant at 160-218 and 743-854.

The chain carries TRBV6-5 and TRBJ2-1; the match to TRBD2 covers 11 bases. The TCR originated in an adult who received the AZD1222 COVID-19 vaccine. Sequenced here: peripheral blood, sampled 28 days after the second AZD1222 dose. Here the CDR3 reads CASRPSGGTLNEQFF. For the CDR3, the DNA is TGTGCCAGCAGGCCTAGCGGGGGGACCCTGAATGAGCAGTTCTTC.